Described below is a single T cell receptor beta chain sequence and its context. This sample is drawn from a study of cytomegalovirus exposure and HLA in healthy donors. Sequenced by immunoSEQ multiplex PCR; TCRdb stores in-frame clones only, minus some. The sample records 150,000 or so clones, around 84% being singletons. The receptor was derived from a human donor in good health. Sequencing input: PBMCs.

CDR3 coding DNA: TGCAGCGTTGATACTAGCGTCCGGGAGACCCAGTACTTC. Its translation: CSVDTSVRETQYF. The chain employs TRBV29-1 and TRBJ2-5, with 7 bases lining up with TRBD2. V was pared by 3 bases and J by 5 bases, with 6 bases of the junction left unmatched. CDR1 and CDR2 (germline): SQVTM, ANQGSEA. The CDR3 has 13 residues.